The next 3 T cell receptor beta chains were all read from a single sample in a study of blood T cell repertoires in COVID-19 (dated by TCRdb to 2020 to 2021). Library prep was done by the immunoSEQ multiplex PCR assay. This is the immuneACCESS table as TCRdb keeps it, with only in-frame sequences that have V and J called. A part of the clones is gone; compared with another copy, unresolved V genes explain less than half, and the rest is unexplained. The sample table records about 250,000 clones; roughly 84% of these occur just once. The ten largest clones take up over 1.5% of the sample. What was sequenced was peripheral blood. The origin of the receptors is a woman aged 40-49 years who had recovered from COVID-19.

The rearrangement joins TRBV2 to TRBJ2-3; 7 bases map to TRBD2. Trimming at V came to 8 bases and at J to 3 bases, leaving 5 bases not matched to a gene. The CDR3 is 13 amino acids. CDR1 SNHLY and CDR2 FYNNEI come from the germline V gene. The CDR3 region has the DNA TGTGCCAGCGGGCCTAGCGGAACAGATACGCAGTATTTT. It codes for CASGPSGTDTQYF.

The rearrangement uses TRBV4-1 and TRBJ2-7; 10 bases are a match to TRBD1. J gave up 6 bases and V 3 bases, and 8 bases lay outside the gene matches. The germline gives CDR1 MGHRA, CDR2 YSYEKL. CDR3 length: 15 amino acids. This CDR3 reads CASSQPGQGFVEQYF. The CDR3 coding sequence is TGCGCCAGCAGCCAGCCGGGACAGGGGTTTGTCGAGCAGTACTTC.

The gene calls are TRBV3-1 (or the pseudogene TRBV3-2) and TRBJ2-7, with 7 bases lining up with TRBD1. V dropped 1 base and J dropped 10; count of bases not matched to a gene: 10. The CDR3 is 14 amino acids. Per the germline V gene, CDR1 is LGHDT and CDR2 is YNNKEL (reference sequence). The CDR3 DNA is TGTGCCAGCAGCCAAGCAGCAGGGGGTAGGCGTCAGTACTTC. As protein: CASSQAAGGRRQYF.